This T cell receptor (beta chain) was captured in a study of CD8+CD57+ T cells in acquired aplastic anemia (dated by TCRdb to 2016 to 2018). For context, the study as a whole: A mean of around 3 ug of DNA, ranging from roughly 0.2 to 27.4 ug, was extracted from sorted CD4+ and CD8+ cells. CD8+CD57+ expansion was defined as frequency above the mean frequency observed in healthy subjects. Study-wide findings and limitations: Approximately 31 CD8+ CDR3 sequences were found in both patients and controls but appeared to be highly expressed in patients and within the immunodominant clones of the patients. Patients and healthy controls showed no significant difference in CD8+ Simpson's diversity (P=0.060).

To note about this clonotype: The antigen this receptor binds is unknown. No per-base quality is available; no much larger clone lies one base away.

TCR beta VDJ combination and CDR3 sequence profiling used genomic DNA as the template. An Illumina HiSeq 2000 was used for TCR repertoire sequencing. For the original study's pipeline: Repertoires were assessed using TRBV/TRBJ rearrangement plots, CDR3 size and DJ length profiles, and Simpson's diversity index. The most abundant DNA sequence in the deep sequencing data was taken as the immunodominant clone. CDR3 amino acid sequences were screened for sharing across subjects and were compared with published repertoires and the VDJdb database. TCRdb took the public reads, trimmed them with fastp at Q25, ran MiXCR for clone calling and kept in-frame beta chains. Rows with one shared CDR3 protein collapse into an entry with the most common genes and DNA. The V and J calls were determined by TCRdb, not by the authors. The sample profile shows 150,000 to 170,000 distinct CDR3 sequences; about 48% of them were found once. The top ten clones comprise over 9.5% of the sample.

Flow cytometry had shown CD8+CD57+ cell expansion in the patients selected for sequencing. Every patient had a diagnosis of severe acquired aplastic anemia based on International Study of Aplastic Anemia and Agranulocytosis and Camitta criteria. No patient had received any therapy when blood was sampled. In the study, sorted CD4+ and CD8+ blood T cells from patients with severe aplastic anemia and from healthy subjects underwent deep sequencing of TCR repertoires. Patients were enrolled under clinicaltrials.gov protocols 00001620, 01623167, 00001397, 00071045, 00081523 and 00961064 in the USA. Ficoll-Paque density gradient centrifugation was used to isolate peripheral blood mononuclear cells. Before DNA extraction, CD4+ and CD8+ T cells were sorted with FACS or magnetic beads. Reading the germline V gene gives CDR1 SGHAT and CDR2 FQNNGV. V was cut back by 0 bases and J by 2 bases, leaving a gap of 15 bases between them. CDR3 length: 17 amino acids, cysteine to phenylalanine. CDR3 DNA only is kept here, 51 bases in frame from base 1.

This TCR was sampled from a human donor with aplastic anemia. The specimen was sorted CD4+, CD8+, or CD8+CD57+ T cells (not recorded which) from PBMCs. The chain couples TRBV11-2 to TRBJ2-3; no D segment can be confidently identified. The CDR3 amino acid sequence is: CASSLDYLGKVTDTQYF. The nucleotides read TGTGCCAGCAGCTTAGACTATCTGGGGAAGGTCACAGATACGCAGTATTTT.